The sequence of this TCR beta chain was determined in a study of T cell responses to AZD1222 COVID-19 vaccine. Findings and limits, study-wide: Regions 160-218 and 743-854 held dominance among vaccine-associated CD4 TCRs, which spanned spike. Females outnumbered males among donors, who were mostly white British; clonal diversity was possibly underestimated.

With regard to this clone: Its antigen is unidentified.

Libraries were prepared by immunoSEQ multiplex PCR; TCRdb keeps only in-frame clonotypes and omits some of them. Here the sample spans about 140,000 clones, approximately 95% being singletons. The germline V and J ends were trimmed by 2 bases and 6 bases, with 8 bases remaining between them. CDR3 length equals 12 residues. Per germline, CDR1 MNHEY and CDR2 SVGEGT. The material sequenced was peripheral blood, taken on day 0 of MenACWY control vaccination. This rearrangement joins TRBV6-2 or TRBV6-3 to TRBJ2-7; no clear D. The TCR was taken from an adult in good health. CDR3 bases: TGTGCCAGCAGTTACAGGTGGCCCGAGCAGTACTTC. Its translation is CASSYRWPEQYF.